This record looks at one T cell receptor (beta chain) sequence and its context. Methods used by the authors: Nucleated cell counts were estimated from reference gene primer amplification. Data came from immunoSEQ multiplex PCR; TCRdb stores just in-frame clones and leaves some out. V and J calls and clone size come straight from that table; D and trimming were deduced from the DNA. The sample lists under 250,000 clones; around 87% were seen once. This entry is derived from a study of blood T cell repertoires in COVID-19. Overall study context: Samples of COVID-19 (acute and convalescent) were obtained from the United States, Italy and Spain.

The sequence was collected from a woman in her 70s with active or convalescent COVID-19. Sequenced sample: peripheral blood.

The DNA of the CDR3 is TGTGCCAGCTCATCGGACAGGGGTGGCACAGATACGCAGTATTTT. As protein: CASSSDRGGTDTQYF. The chain uses TRBV18 and TRBJ2-3, with 9 bases identical to TRBD1. Germline V CDR1 and CDR2: KGHSH, LQKENI. V trimming: 5 bases; J trimming: 1 base; junction bases outside the gene matches: 4. The CDR3 covers 15 residues.